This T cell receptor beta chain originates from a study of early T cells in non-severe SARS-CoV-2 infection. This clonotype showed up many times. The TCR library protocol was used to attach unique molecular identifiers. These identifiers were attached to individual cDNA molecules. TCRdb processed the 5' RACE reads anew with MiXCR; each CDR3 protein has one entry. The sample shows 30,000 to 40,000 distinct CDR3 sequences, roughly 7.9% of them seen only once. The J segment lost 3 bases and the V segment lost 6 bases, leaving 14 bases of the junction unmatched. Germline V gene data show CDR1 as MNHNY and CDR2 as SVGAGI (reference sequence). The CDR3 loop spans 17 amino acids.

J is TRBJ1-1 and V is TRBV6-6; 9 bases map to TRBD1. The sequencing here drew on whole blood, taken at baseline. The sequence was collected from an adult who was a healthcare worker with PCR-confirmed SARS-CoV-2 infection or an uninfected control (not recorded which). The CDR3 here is CASRDTGTGPRDTEAFF. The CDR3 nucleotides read TGTGCCAGCAGAGATACCGGGACAGGGCCAAGAGACACTGAAGCTTTCTTT.